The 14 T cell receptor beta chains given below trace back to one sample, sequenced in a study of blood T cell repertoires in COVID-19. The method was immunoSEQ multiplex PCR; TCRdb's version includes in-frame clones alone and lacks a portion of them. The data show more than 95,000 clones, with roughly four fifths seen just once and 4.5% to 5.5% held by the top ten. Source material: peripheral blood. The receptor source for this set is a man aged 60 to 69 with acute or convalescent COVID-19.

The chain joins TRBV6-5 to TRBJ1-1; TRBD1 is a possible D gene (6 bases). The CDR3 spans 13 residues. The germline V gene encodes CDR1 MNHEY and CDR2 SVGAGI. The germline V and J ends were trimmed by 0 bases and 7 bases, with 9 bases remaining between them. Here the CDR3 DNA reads TGTGCCAGCAGTTACTCGGGGGACATTGAAGCTTTCTTT. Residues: CASSYSGDIEAFF.

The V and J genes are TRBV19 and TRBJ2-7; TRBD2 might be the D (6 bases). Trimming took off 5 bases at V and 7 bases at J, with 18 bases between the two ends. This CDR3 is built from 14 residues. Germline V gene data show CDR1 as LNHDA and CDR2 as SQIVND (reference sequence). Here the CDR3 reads CASSPSPVGGEQYF. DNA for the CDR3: TGTGCCAGTAGTCCCTCCCCGGTCGGAGGGGAGCAGTACTTC.

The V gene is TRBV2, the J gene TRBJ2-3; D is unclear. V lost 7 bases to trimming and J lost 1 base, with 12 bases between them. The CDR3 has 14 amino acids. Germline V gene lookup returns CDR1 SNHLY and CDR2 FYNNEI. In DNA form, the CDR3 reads TGTGCCAGCAAGTCGAGAGGAGGCACAGATACGCAGTATTTT. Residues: CASKSRGGTDTQYF. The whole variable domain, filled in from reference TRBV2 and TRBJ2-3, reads EPEVTQTPSHQVTQMGQEVILRCVPISNHLYFYWYRQILGQKVEFLVSFYNNEISEKSEIFDDQFSVERPDGSNFTLKIRSTKLEDSAMYFCASKSRGGTDTQYFGPGTRLTVL.

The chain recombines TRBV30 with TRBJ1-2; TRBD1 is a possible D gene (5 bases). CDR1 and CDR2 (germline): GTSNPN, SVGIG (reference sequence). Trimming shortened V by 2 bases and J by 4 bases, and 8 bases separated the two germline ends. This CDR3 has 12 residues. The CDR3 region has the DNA TGTGCCTGGAGTCGACAGATCTATGGCTACACCTTC. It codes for CAWSRQIYGYTF. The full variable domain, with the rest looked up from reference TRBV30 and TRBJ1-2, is SQTIHQWPATLVQPVGSPLSLECTVEGTSNPNLYWYRQAAGRGLQLLFYSVGIGQISSEVPQNLSASRPQDRQFILSSKKLLLSDSGFYLCAWSRQIYGYTFGSGTRLTVV.

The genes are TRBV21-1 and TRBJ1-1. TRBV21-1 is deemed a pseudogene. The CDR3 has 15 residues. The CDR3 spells CASSKVGGRDTEAFF. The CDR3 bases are TGTGCCAGCAGCAAAGTAGGAGGACGGGACACTGAAGCTTTCTTT.

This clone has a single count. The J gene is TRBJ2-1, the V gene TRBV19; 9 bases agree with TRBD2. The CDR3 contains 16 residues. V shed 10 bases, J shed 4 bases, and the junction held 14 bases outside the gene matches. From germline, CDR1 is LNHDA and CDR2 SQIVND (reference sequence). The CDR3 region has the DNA TGTGCCACTGCCCTTGTTAGCGGGGGTCCTTACAATGAGCAGTTCTTC. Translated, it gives CATALVSGGPYNEQFF.

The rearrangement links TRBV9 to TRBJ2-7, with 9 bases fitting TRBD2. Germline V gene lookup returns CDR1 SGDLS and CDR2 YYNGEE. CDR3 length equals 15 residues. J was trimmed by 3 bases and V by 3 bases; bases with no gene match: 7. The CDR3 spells CASSEGGTSLYEQYF. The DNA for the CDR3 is TGTGCCAGCAGCGAGGGGGGGACTAGCCTCTACGAGCAGTACTTC. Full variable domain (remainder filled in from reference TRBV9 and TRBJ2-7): DSGVTQTPKHLITATGQRVTLRCSPRSGDLSVYWYQQSLDQGLQFLIQYYNGEERAKGNILERFSAQQFPDLHSELNLSSLELGDSALYFCASSEGGTSLYEQYFGPGTRLTVT.

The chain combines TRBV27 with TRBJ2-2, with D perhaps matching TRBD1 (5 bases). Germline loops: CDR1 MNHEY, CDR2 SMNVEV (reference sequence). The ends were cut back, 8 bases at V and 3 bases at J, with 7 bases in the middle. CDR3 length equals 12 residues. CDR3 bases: TGTGCCAGCCAGGGTTACACCGGGGAGCTGTTTTTT. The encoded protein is CASQGYTGELFF.

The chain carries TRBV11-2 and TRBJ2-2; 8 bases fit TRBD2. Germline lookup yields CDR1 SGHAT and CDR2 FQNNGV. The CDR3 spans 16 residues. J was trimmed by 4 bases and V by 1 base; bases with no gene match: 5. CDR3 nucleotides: TGTGCCAGCAGCTTAGCGAGCGGGAGTCTCACCGGGGAGCTGTTTTTT. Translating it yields CASSLASGSLTGELFF.

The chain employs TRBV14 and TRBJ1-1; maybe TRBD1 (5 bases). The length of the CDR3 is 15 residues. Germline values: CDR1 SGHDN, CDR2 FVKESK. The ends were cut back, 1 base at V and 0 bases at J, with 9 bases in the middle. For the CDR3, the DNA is TGTGCCAGCAGCCAAGCAGGGACTTTGAACACTGAAGCTTTCTTT. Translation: CASSQAGTLNTEAFF.

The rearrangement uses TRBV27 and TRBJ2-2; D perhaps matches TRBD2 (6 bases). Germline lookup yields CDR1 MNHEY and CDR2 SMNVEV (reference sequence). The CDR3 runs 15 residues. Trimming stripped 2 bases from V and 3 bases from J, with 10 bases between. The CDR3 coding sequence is TGTGCCAGCAGTTTAAGGAGGGTAGACACCGGGGAGCTGTTTTTT. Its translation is CASSLRRVDTGELFF.

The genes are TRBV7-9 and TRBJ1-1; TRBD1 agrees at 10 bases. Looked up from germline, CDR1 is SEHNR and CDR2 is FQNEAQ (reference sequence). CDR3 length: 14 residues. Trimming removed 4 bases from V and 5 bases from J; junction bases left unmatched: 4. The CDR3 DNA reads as TGTGCCAGCAGCTGGGGACAGGGGTGGACTGAAGCTTTCTTT. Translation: CASSWGQGWTEAFF.

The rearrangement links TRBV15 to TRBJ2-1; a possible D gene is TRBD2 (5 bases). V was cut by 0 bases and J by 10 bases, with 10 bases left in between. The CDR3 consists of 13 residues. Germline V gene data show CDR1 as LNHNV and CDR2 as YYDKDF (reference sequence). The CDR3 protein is CATSREDLGEQFF. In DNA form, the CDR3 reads TGTGCCACCAGCAGAGAGGACTTGGGGGAGCAGTTCTTC.

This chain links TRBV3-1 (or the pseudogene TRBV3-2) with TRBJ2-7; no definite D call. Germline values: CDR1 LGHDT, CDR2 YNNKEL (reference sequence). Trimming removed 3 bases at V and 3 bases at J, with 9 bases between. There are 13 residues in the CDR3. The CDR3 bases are TGTGCCAGCAGCCAGAACGCCTACTACGAGCAGTACTTC. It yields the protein CASSQNAYYEQYF.